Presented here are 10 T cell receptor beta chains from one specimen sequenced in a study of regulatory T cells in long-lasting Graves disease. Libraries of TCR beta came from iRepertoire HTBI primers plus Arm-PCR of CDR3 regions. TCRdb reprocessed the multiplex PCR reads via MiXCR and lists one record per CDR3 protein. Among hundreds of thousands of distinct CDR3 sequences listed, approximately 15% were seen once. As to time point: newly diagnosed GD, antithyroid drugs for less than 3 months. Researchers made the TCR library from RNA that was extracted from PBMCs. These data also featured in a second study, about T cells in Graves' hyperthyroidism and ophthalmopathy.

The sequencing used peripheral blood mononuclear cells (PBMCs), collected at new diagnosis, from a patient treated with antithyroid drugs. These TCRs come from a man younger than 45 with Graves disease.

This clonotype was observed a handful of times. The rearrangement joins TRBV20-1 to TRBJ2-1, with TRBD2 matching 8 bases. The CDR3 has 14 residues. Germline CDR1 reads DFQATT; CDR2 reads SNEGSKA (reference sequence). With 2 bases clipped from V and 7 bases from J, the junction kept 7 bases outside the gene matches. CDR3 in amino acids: CSARRGGVRNEQFF. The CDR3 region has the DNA TGCAGTGCTAGACGGGGGGGGGTAAGGAATGAGCAGTTCTTC.

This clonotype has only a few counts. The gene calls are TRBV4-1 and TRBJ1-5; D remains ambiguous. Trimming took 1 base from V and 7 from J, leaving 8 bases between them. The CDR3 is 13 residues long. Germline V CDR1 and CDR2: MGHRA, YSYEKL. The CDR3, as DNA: TGCGCCAGCAGCCAAGTGGCTCCACAGCCCCAGCATTTT. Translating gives CASSQVAPQPQHF.

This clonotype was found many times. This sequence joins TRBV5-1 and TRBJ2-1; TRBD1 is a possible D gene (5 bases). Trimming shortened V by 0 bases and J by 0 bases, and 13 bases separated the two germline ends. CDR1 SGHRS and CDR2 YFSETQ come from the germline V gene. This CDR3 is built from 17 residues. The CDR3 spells CASSLAQTAGSYNEQFF. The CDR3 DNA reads TGCGCCAGCAGCTTGGCCCAGACAGCCGGCTCCTACAATGAGCAGTTCTTC.

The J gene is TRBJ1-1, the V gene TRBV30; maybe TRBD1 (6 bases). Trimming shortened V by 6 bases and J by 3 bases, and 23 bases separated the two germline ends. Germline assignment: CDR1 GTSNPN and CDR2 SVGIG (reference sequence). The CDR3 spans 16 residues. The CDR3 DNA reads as TGTGCCTGCCCAACCGAGGGGGGGCTGTTGGACACTGAAGCTTTCTTT. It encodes CACPTEGGLLDTEAFF.

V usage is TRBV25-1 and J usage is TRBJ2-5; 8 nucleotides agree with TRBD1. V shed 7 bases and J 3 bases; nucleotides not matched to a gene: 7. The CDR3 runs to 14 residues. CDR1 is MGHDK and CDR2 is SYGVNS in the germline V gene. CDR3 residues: CASINRGMEETQYF. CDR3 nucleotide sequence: TGTGCCAGCATTAACAGGGGGATGGAAGAGACCCAGTACTTC.

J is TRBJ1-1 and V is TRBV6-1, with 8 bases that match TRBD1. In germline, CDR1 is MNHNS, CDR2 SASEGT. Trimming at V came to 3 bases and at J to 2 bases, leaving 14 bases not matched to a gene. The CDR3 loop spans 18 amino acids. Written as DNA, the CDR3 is TGTGCCAGCAGTGATCTCTGGTTCGAAGGGACAGGTAACACTGAAGCTTTCTTT. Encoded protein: CASSDLWFEGTGNTEAFF.

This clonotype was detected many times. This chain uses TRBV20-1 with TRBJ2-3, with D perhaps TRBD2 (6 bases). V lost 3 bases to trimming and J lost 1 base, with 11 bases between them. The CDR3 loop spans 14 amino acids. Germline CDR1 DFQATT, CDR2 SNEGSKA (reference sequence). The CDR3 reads CSASLASGTDTQYF. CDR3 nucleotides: TGCAGTGCTAGTTTGGCTAGCGGCACAGATACGCAGTATTTT.

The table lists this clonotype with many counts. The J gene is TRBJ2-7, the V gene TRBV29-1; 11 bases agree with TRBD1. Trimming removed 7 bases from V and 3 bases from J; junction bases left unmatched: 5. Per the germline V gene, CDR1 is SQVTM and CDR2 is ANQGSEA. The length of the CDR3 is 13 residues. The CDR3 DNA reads TGCAGCGCAAGGACAGGGGGCGACTACGAGCAGTACTTC. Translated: CSARTGGDYEQYF.

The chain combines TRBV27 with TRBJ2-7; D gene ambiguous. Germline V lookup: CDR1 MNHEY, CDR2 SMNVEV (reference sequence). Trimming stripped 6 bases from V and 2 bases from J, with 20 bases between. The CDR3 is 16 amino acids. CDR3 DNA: TGTGCCAGCAGCCCCATTCCCCTGGGCAGTACCTACGAGCAGTACTTC. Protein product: CASSPIPLGSTYEQYF.

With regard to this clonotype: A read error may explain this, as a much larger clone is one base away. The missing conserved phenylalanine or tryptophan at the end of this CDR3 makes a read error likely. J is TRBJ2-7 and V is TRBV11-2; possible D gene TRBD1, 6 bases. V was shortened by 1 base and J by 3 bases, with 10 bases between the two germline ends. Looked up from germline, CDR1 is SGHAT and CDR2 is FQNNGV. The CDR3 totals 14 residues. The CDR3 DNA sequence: TGTGCCAGCAGCTTAGGGCAGGGACACTACGAGCAGTACTCC. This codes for CASSLGQGHYEQYS.